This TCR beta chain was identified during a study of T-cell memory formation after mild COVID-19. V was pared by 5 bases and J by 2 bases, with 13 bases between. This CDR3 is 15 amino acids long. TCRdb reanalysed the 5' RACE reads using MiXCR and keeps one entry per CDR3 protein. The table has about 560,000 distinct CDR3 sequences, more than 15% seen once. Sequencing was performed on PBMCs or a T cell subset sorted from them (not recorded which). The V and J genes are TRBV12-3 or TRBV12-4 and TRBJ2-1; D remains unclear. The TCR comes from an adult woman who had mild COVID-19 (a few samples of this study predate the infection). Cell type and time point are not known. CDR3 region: CASSPFSRAYNEQFF. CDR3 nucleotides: TGTGCCAGCAGTCCCTTCAGCCGGGCCTACAATGAGCAGTTCTTC.